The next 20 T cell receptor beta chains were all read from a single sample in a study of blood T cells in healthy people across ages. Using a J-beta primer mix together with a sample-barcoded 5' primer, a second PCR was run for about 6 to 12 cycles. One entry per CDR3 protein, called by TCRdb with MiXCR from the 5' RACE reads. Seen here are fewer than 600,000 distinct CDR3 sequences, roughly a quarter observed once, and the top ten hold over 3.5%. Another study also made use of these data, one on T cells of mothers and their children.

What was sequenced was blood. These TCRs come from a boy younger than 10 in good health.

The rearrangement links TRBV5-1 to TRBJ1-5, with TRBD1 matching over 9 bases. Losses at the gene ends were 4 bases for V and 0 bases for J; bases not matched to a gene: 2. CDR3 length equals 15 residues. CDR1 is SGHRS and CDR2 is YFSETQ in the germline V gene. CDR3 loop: CASSRTGASNQPQHF. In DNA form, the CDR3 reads TGCGCCAGCAGCAGGACAGGGGCTAGCAATCAGCCCCAGCATTTT.

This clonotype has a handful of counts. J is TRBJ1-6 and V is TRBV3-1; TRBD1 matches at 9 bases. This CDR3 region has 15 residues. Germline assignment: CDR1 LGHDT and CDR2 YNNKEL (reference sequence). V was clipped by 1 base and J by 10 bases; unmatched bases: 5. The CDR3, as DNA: TGTGCCAGCAGCCAAGCGGGACAGGGAGAATCACCCCTCCACTTT. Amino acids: CASSQAGQGESPLHF.

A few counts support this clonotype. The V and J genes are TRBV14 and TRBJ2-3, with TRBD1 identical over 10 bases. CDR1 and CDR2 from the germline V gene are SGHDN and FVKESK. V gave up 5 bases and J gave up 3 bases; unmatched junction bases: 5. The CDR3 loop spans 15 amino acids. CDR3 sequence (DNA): TGTGCCAGCAGCTTACGGACAGGGGGGACAGATACGCAGTATTTT. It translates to CASSLRTGGTDTQYF. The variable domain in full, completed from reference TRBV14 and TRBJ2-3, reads EAGVTQFPSHSVIEKGQTVTLRCDPISGHDNLYWYRRVMGKEIKFLLHFVKESKQDESGMPNNRFLAERTGGTYSTLKVQPAELEDSGVYFCASSLRTGGTDTQYFGPGTRLTVL.

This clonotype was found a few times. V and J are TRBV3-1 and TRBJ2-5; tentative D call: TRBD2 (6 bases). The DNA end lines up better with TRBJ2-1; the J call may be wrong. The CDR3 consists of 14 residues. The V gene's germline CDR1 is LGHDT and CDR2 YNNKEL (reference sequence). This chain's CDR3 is CASSQGSSANEQFF. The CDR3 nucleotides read TGTGCCAGCAGCCAGGGTTCTAGCGCCAATGAGCAGTTCTTC.

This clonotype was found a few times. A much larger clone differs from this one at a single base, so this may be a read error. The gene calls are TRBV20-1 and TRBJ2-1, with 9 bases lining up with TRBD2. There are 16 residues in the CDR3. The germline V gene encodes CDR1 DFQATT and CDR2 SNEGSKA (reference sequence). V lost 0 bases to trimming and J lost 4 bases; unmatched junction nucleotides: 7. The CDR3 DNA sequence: TGCAGTGCTAGAGACTGGGGGACTAGCACTTACAATGAGCAGTTCTTC. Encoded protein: CSARDWGTSTYNEQFF.

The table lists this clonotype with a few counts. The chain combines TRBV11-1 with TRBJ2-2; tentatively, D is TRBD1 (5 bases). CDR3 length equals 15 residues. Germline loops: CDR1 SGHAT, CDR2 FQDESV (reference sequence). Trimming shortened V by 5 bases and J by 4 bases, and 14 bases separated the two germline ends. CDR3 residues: CASSQEATVTGELFF. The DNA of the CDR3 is TGTGCCAGCAGCCAAGAAGCGACAGTCACCGGGGAGCTGTTTTTT.

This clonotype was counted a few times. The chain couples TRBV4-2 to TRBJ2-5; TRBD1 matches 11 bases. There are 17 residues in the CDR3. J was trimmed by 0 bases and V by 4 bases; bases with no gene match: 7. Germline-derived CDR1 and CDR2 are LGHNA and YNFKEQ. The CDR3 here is CASSPGTGGRYQETQYF. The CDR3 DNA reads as TGTGCCAGCAGCCCCGGGACAGGGGGACGTTACCAAGAGACCCAGTACTTC.

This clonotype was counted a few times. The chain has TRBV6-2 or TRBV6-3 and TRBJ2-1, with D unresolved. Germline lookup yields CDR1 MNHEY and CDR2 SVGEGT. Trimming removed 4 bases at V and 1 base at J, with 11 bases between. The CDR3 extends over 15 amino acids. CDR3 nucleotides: TGTGCCAGCAGTTTGGAGTATAGGTCCTACAATGAGCAGTTCTTC. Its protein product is CASSLEYRSYNEQFF.

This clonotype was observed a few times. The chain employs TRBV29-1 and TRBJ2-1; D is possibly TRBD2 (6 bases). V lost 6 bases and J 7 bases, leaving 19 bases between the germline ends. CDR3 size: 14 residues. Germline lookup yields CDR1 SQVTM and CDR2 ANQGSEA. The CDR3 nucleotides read TGCAGCGTCGGAGACGGAGGGGCATCTAATGAGCAGTTCTTC. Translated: CSVGDGGASNEQFF.

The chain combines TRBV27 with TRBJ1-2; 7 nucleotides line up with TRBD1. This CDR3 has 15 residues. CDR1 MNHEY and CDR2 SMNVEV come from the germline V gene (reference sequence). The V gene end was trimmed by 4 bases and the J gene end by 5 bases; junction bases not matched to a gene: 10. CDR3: CASSYLGQEGYGYTF. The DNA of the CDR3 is TGTGCCAGCAGTTACCTCGGACAGGAGGGGTATGGCTACACCTTC.

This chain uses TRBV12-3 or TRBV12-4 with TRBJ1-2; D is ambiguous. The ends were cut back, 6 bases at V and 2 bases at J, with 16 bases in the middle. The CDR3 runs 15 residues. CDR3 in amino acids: CASSQRVVRNYGYTF. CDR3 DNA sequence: TGTGCCAGCAGCCAACGGGTCGTGAGGAACTATGGCTACACCTTC.

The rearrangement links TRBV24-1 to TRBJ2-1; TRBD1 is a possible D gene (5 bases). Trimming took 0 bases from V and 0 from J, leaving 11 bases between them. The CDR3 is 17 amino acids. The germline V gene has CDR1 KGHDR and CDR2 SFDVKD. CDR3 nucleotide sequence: TGTGCCACCAGTGATTTGCAGGGTGCCGGCTCCTACAATGAGCAGTTCTTC. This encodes CATSDLQGAGSYNEQFF.

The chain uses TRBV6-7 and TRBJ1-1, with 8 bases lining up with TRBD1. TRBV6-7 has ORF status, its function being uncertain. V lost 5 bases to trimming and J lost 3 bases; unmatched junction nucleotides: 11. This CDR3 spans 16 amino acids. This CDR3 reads CASSPRAGGKDTEAFF. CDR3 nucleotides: TGTGCCAGCAGTCCCCGTGCAGGGGGCAAAGACACTGAAGCTTTCTTT.

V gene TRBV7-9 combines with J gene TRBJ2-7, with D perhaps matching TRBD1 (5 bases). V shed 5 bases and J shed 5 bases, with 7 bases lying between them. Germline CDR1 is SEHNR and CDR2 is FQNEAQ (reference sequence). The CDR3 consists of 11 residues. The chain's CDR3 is CASSPGNEQYF. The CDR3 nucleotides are TGTGCCAGCAGCCCAGGGAACGAGCAGTACTTC.

The CDR3 protein is CASTLDRGQTQYF. The CDR3 coding sequence is TGTGCCAGCACCCTGGACAGGGGACAGACCCAGTACTTC. The chain combines TRBV12-3 or TRBV12-4 with TRBJ2-5; 9 nucleotides match TRBD1. The J segment lost 6 bases and the V segment lost 7 bases, leaving 6 bases of the junction unmatched. The CDR3 spans 13 residues.

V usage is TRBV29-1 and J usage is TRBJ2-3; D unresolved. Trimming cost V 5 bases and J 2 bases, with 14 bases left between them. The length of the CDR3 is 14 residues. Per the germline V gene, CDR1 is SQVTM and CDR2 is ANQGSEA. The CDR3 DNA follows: TGCAGCGTTAGAGGCGCAGTCATCACAGATACGCAGTATTTT. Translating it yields CSVRGAVITDTQYF.

The CDR3 DNA reads TGTGCCAGCAGGATTTCAGGCACAGATACGCAGTATTTT. Translation: CASRISGTDTQYF. The chain combines TRBV27 with TRBJ2-3; D remains ambiguous. Trimming removed 6 bases at V and 1 base at J, with 8 bases between. Germline-derived CDR1 and CDR2 are MNHEY and SMNVEV (reference sequence). The CDR3 extends over 13 amino acids.

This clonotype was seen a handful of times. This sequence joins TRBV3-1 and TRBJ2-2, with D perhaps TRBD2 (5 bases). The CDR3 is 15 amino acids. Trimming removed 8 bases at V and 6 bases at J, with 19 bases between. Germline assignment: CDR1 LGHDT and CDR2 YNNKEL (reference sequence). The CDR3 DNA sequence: TGTGCCAGCGTTGAGGGAAAATTCGGATCCGGGGAGCTGTTTTTT. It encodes CASVEGKFGSGELFF.

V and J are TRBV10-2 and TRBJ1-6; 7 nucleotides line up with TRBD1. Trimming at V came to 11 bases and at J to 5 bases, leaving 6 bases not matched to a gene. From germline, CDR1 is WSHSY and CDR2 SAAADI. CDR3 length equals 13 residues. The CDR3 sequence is CAARQGDNSPLHF. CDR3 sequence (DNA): TGCGCCGCTAGACAGGGAGATAATTCACCCCTCCACTTT.

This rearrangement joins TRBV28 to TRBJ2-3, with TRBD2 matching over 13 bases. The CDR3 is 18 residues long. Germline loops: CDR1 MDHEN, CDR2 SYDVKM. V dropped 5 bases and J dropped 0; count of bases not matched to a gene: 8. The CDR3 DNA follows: TGTGCCAGCAGTCTTCCGGGACTAGCGGGATCTAGCACAGATACGCAGTATTTT. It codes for CASSLPGLAGSSTDTQYF.